This T cell receptor (beta chain) is drawn from a study of T cells in Graves' hyperthyroidism and ophthalmopathy. Comment on this clonotype: What it recognizes is unknown. At one end the junction does not follow the germline gene, possibly because of a read error.

Disease lasting under 3 months, a NOSPECS grade of at least 4, and a Clinical Activity Score of at least 3 were features of the ophthalmopathy patients. Fresh peripheral blood, 10 ml, was the source of the PBMCs. Study-level results: Progression to ophthalmopathy was predicted a median of roughly 6.6 months early.

The CDR3 sequence is 17 residues long. The germline V gene has CDR1 SGHRS and CDR2 YFSETQ. TCR beta CDR3 regions were amplified from RNA transcripts. TCR CDR3 regions were first amplified by RT-PCR with HTBI primers. Via MiXCR, TCRdb re-called the multiplex PCR reads, giving one row per CDR3 protein. The table has about 640,000 distinct CDR3 sequences, less than 25% seen once. The chain couples TRBV5-1 to TRBJ2-1; TRBD2 aligns across 10 bases. Specimen: blood. The sequence derives from a man aged 25-40 years with Graves' ophthalmopathy. This CDR3 reads CASSLVVLAGGPNEQFF. The DNA for the CDR3 is TGTGCCAGCAGCTTGGTGGTTTTAGCGGGAGGTCCCAATGAGCAGTTCTTC.